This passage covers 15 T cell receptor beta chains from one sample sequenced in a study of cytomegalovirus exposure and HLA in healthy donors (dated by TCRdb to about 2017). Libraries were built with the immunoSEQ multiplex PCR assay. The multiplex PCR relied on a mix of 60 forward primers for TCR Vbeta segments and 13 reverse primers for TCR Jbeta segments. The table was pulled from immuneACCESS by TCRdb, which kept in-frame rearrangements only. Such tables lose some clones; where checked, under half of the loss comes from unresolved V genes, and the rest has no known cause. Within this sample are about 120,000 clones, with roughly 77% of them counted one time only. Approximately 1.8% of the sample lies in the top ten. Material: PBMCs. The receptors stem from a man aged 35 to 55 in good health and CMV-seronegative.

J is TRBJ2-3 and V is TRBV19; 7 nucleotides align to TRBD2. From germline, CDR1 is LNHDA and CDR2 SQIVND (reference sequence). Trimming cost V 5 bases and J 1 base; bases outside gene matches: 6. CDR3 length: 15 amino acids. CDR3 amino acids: CASSQTSSRTDTQYF. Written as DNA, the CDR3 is TGTGCCAGTAGTCAGACTAGCTCACGCACAGATACGCAGTATTTT.

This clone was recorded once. The CDR3 coding sequence is TGCGCCAGCAGCTTGGGGGTCCTAGCGGGAGGGCCCGATACGCAGTATTTT. As protein: CASSLGVLAGGPDTQYF. This rearrangement joins TRBV5-1 to TRBJ2-3; 12 nucleotides match TRBD2. Trimming cost V 0 bases and J 6 bases; bases outside gene matches: 8. The V gene's germline CDR1 is SGHRS and CDR2 YFSETQ. The CDR3 length is 17 residues.

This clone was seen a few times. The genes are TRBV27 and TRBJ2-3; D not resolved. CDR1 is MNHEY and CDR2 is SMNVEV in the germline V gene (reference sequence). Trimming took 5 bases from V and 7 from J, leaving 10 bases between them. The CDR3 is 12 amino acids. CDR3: CASSINLNTQYF. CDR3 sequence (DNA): TGTGCCAGCAGTATAAATCTAAATACGCAGTATTTT.

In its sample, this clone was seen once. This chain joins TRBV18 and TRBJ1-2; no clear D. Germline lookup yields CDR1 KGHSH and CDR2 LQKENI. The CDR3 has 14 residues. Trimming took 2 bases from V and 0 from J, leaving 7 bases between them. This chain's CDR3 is CASSPGGTNYGYTF. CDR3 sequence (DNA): TGTGCCAGCTCACCAGGCGGAACTAACTATGGCTACACCTTC.

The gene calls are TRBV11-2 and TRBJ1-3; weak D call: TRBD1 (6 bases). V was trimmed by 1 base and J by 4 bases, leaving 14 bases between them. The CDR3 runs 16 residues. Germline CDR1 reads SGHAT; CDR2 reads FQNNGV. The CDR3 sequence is CASSLGRVGAGNTIYF. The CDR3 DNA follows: TGTGCCAGCAGCTTAGGGCGGGTGGGGGCCGGAAACACCATATATTTT. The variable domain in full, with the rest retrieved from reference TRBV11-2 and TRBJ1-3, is EAGVAQSPRYKIIEKRQSVAFWCNPISGHATLYWYQQILGQGPKLLIQFQNNGVVDDSQLPKDRFSAERLKGVDSTLKIQPAKLEDSAVYLCASSLGRVGAGNTIYFGEGSWLTVV.

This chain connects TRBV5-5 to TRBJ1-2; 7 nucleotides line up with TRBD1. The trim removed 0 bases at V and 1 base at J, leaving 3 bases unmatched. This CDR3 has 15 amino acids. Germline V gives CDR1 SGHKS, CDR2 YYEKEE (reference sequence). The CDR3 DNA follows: TGTGCCAGCAGCTTGGGAGGGGGCGGTAACTATGGCTACACCTTC. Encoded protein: CASSLGGGGNYGYTF.

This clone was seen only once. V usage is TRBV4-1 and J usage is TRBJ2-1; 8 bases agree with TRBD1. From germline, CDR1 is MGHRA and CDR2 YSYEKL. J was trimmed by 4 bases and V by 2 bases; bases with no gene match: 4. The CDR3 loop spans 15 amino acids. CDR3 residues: CASSQTGTGYNEQFF. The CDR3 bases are TGCGCCAGCAGCCAAACAGGGACAGGATACAATGAGCAGTTCTTC.

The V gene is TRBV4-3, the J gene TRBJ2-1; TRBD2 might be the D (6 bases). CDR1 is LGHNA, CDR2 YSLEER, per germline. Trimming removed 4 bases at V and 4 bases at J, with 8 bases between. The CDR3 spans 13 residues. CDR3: CASSRGDYNEQFF. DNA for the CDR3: TGCGCCAGCAGCCGGGGGGATTACAATGAGCAGTTCTTC.

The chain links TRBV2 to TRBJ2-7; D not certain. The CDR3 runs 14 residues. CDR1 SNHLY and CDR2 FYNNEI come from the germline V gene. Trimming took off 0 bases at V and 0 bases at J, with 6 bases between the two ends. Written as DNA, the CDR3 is TGTGCCAGCAGTGAAGCGAGCTTCTCCTACGAGCAGTACTTC. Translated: CASSEASFSYEQYF.

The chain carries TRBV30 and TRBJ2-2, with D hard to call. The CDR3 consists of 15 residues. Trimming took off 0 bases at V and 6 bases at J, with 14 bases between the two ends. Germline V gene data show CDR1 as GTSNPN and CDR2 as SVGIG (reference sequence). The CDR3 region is CAWSVRAVLSGELFF. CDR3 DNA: TGTGCCTGGAGTGTACGTGCGGTACTCTCCGGGGAGCTGTTTTTT.

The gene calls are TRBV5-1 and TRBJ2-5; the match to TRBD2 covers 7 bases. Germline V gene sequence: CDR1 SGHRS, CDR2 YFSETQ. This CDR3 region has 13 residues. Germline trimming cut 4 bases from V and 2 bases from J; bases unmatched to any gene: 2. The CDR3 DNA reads TGCGCCAGCAGCAGGGAGGGACAAGAGACCCAGTACTTC. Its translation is CASSREGQETQYF. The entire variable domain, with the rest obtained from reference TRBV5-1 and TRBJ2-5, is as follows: KAGVTQTPRYLIKTRGQQVTLSCSPISGHRSVSWYQQTPGQGLQFLFEYFSETQRNKGNFPGRFSGRQFSNSRSEMNVSTLELGDSALYLCASSREGQETQYFGPGTRLLVL.

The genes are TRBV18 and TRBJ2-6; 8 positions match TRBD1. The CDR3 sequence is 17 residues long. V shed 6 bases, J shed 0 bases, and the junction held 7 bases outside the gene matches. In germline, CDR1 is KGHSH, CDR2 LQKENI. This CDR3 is CASSPGTGRSGANVLTF. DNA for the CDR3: TGTGCCAGCTCCCCCGGGACAGGCCGCTCTGGGGCCAACGTCCTGACTTTC.

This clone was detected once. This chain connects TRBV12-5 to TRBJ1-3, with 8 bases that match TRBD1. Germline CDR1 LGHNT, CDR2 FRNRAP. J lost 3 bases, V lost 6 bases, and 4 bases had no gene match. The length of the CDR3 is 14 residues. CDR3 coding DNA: TGTGCTAGTGGGCAGGGGGCGGATGGAAACACCATATATTTT. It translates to CASGQGADGNTIYF.

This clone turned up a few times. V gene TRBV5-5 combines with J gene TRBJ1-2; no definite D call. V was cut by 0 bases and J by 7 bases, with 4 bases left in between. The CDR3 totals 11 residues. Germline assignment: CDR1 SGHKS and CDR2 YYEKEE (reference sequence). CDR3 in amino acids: CASSLDSGYTF. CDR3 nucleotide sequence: TGTGCCAGCAGCTTGGACAGTGGCTACACCTTC.

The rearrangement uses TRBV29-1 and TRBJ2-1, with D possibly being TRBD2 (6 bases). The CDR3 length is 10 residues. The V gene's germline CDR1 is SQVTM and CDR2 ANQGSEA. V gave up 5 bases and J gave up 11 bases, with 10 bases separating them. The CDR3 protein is CSVRDSQQFF. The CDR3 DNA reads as TGCAGCGTTCGGGACTCCCAGCAGTTCTTC.